This T cell receptor beta chain was obtained from a study of PD-1 blockade in classical Hodgkin lymphoma. Repertoires were generated with immunoSEQ multiplex PCR, while TCRdb's copy carries only in-frame clones and drops some. The sample lists roughly 13,000 clones, around 83% seen once, with 0.75% to 0.95% in the top ten. About this clone: Its antigen is unidentified.

This CDR3 is built from 14 residues. Germline V lookup: CDR1 LNHDA, CDR2 SQIVND (reference sequence). Germline trimming cut 3 bases from V and 7 bases from J; bases unmatched to any gene: 3. General study results and limits: Significantly greater TCR diversity emerged by C4D1 in CD4+ cells but not CD8+ cells. The authors have not defined what causes the repertoire differences, possibly disease activity or prior therapy. Exclusion applied to patients who initiated nivolumab less than 1 year following ASCT.

Stated time point: cycle 4 day 1 (C4D1), after 5 to 7 weeks of nivolumab. Every single patient, without exception, relapsed after autologous stem cell transplantation, and brentuximab vedotin exposure varied. The CD4+ T cells used were purified from thawed PBMCs through magnetic negative selection. This specimen consisted of CD4+ T cells from blood, obtained before the fourth cycle of nivolumab. V and J are TRBV19 and TRBJ1-3, with 10 bases identical to TRBD1. This sequence was found in a human donor with classical Hodgkin lymphoma. CDR3: CASSIRTGGNTIYF. For the CDR3, the DNA is TGTGCCAGTAGTATTCGGACAGGGGGGAACACCATATATTTT.